This entry is about one TCR beta chain. Clones were read by immunoSEQ multiplex PCR, and TCRdb kept only the in-frame ones, dropping some. The table includes 250,000 to 400,000 clones, roughly 86% detected once. This record belongs to a study of cytomegalovirus exposure and HLA in healthy donors. This receptor was identified in a man aged 25 to 45 in good health and CMV-seronegative. The sample was PBMCs.

This CDR3 is CASSSKDVRGPYNSPLHF. The CDR3 nucleotides read TGTGCCAGCAGCTCAAAGGATGTCAGGGGGCCCTATAATTCACCCCTCCACTTT. V gene TRBV5-6 combines with J gene TRBJ1-6, with 8 bases lining up with TRBD1. After removal of 3 bases from V and 2 bases from J, the junction contained 10 bases not matched to a gene. The V gene's germline CDR1 is SGHDT and CDR2 YYEEEE. The CDR3 consists of 18 residues.